This TCR beta chain came from a study of T cell repertoires in cytomegalovirus infection (dated by TCRdb to about 2019). A note on the overall study: Peptide stimulations targeted recently identified HLA-C-restricted CMV epitopes, whose presentation resists viral immunomodulation, together with well-studied HLA-B-restricted epitopes. Donor HLA type was relevant to the analysis, as public TCR beta signatures indicated carriage of CMV infection together with the matching HLA type.

Points on this clonotype: Which antigen it targets is not known. Qualities for individual bases were not recorded, and no much larger clone is one base off.

Broad study findings and their caveats: The ex vivo response was dominated by HLA-C-restricted CMV-specific TCR beta clonotypes, and the single most frequent clonotype in two of eight donors was supplied by these HLA-C-restricted clonotypes. In both this cohort and an independent cohort of over 350 donors, the cumulative frequency of public TCR beta family members distinguished carriers of CMV infection plus the relevant HLA type.

This sample's treatment or condition label indicates: in vitro stimulation with specific CMV peptide epitopes to enrich CMV-specific T cells. Sequenced using an Illumina HiSeq 1500. TCRdb cleaned the public reads at Q25 with fastp, built clones with MiXCR and kept in-frame beta chains. Rows are unified per CDR3 protein, each entry keeping the most common DNA and genes. This sample comprises some 800,000 distinct CDR3 sequences, roughly 29% of them detected only once. Jointly, the top ten make up around 13% of the sample. This clonotype originated in a human donor in good health (CMV status not recorded). Some clones in this sample may be carry-over from other donors' samples. The sequences come from cultured CD8+ T cells from PBMCs, collected from culture after CMV antigen stimulation.

The CDR3 protein sequence reads: CASSRNYNSPLHF. The nucleotide sequence is given as TGTGCCAGCTCACGCAACTATAATTCACCCCTCCACTTT. The rearranged segments are TRBV2 and TRBJ1-6; no D gene call is confident. The CDR3 starts with the cysteine, ends with the phenylalanine, and has 13 residues. Only CDR3 DNA remains: 39 bases, in frame from the first base. The germline V gene yields SNHLY for CDR1 and FYNNEI for CDR2. The V end loses 8 bases and the J end loses 3 bases, and a stretch of 8 bases separates them.